Below, one TCR beta chain is given with its context. This record comes from a study of tumor-infiltrating lymphocytes in primary liver carcinoma. Study information: Ages ranged from 30 to 69, with HCC or mixed HCC-cholangiocarcinoma. Tumors measured about 4.2 to 11 cm and were stage T1-T3 N0M0.

TCR beta cDNA was made from 450 to 550 ng total RNA with a constant-region primer. It was through three nested multiplex PCR rounds of slightly modified ARM-PCR that TCR beta libraries arose. Investigators reported that the first two PCR rounds, at 9 to 11 cycles each, used TRBV1-TRBV30 forward primers with a C-beta reverse primer. From the multiplex PCR reads, TCRdb called clonotypes with MiXCR, one entry per CDR3 protein. The table lists 30,000 to 40,000 distinct CDR3 sequences, just under 75% of them singletons. V dropped 5 bases and J dropped 7 bases, with 21 bases sitting between them. The CDR3 covers 15 residues. CDR1 is SGHAT, CDR2 FQNNGV, per germline. Co-extracted RNA and DNA came from roughly 20-30 mg of unsorted bulk tissue. Infection with HBV was chronic in patients; they were treatment-naive.

The sequencing input was liver tumor tissue from sampling region 4. The subset here: tumor region T4, right-lateral pole. The chain uses TRBV11-2 and TRBJ2-7, with D possibly being TRBD1 or TRBD2 (5 bases each). The source is a middle-aged man with primary liver carcinoma and hepatitis B virus infection. The CDR3 DNA follows: TGTGCCAGCAGCATACGATGGAGAGGGGAAAATGAGCAGTACTTC. This codes for CASSIRWRGENEQYF.